The 29 T cell receptor beta chains given below trace back to one sample, sequenced in a study of T cells in Graves' hyperthyroidism and ophthalmopathy. There were TCR beta CDR3 regions amplified from RNA transcripts. An initial round of RT-PCR targeting the TCR CDR3 relied on the HTBI primer set. TCRdb re-derived calls from the multiplex PCR reads in MiXCR, one entry per CDR3 protein. Among roughly 500,000 distinct CDR3 sequences listed, around 16% were seen once. Specimen: blood. The receptors were sampled from a woman in her 30s with Graves' ophthalmopathy.

This clonotype has more than one count but fewer than ten. The rearrangement joins TRBV4-3 to TRBJ2-1, with 7 bases fitting TRBD2. The V segment lost 4 bases and the J segment 6 bases; nucleotides outside the gene matches: 15. Germline CDR1 is LGHNA and CDR2 is YSLEER. The CDR3 consists of 17 residues. This CDR3 is CASSPRPQGGLGNEQFF. The DNA for the CDR3 is TGCGCCAGCAGCCCTCGCCCCCAGGGAGGGCTGGGCAATGAGCAGTTCTTC.

This clonotype was detected a few times. The V and J genes are TRBV6-6 and TRBJ2-3; a possible D gene is TRBD1 (6 bases). Germline CDR1 reads MNHNY; CDR2 reads SVGAGI (reference sequence). The CDR3 is made up of 15 amino acids. The V end was cut by 0 bases, the J end by 0 bases, with 7 bases between. The CDR3 region is CASSYSTGSTDTQYF. CDR3 DNA: TGTGCCAGCAGTTACTCCACAGGGAGCACAGATACGCAGTATTTT.

CDR3 nucleotide sequence: TGTGCCAGCAGTTACTCGAGTGCGGGAGGGCGAAGGAGTGAGCAGTTCTTC. As protein: CASSYSSAGGRRSEQFF. The chain carries TRBV6-2 or TRBV6-3 and TRBJ2-1; the match to TRBD2 covers 9 bases. Germline V lookup: CDR1 MNHEY, CDR2 SVGEGT. V shed 0 bases and J 9 bases; nucleotides not matched to a gene: 12. There are 17 residues in the CDR3.

This clonotype was counted ten times or more. V gene TRBV12-3 or TRBV12-4 combines with J gene TRBJ2-4; no clear D gene. This CDR3 has 17 amino acids. Trimming took 4 bases from V and 0 from J, leaving 16 bases between them. For the CDR3, the DNA is TGTGCCAGCAGTTGGCAGGCTATGGGCCTAGCCAAAAACATTCAGTACTTC. It specifies CASSWQAMGLAKNIQYF.

This clonotype was seen repeatedly, ten times or more. This sequence joins TRBV12-3 or TRBV12-4 and TRBJ2-5; D unclear. There are 12 residues in the CDR3. The V end lost 4 bases, the J end lost 4 bases, and 7 bases lay between the germline ends. The chain's CDR3 is CASSSLRETQYF. The CDR3 nucleotides are TGTGCCAGCAGTTCGTTGAGAGAGACCCAGTACTTC.

This clonotype was observed a handful of times. The chain joins TRBV29-1 to TRBJ2-2; possible D gene TRBD2, 6 bases. V shed 5 bases and J shed 2 bases, with 15 bases lying between them. Germline V gene data show CDR1 as SQVTM and CDR2 as ANQGSEA. The CDR3 loop spans 15 amino acids. CDR3 sequence: CSVKWGTLNTGELFF. The CDR3 DNA reads as TGCAGCGTTAAGTGGGGGACTCTTAACACCGGGGAGCTGTTTTTT.

The chain links TRBV27 to TRBJ2-5; the match to TRBD1 covers 7 bases. J gave up 2 bases and V 6 bases, and 3 bases lay outside the gene matches. Per germline, CDR1 MNHEY and CDR2 SMNVEV (reference sequence). This CDR3 spans 13 amino acids. The CDR3 spells CASSRQGQETQYF. The DNA for the CDR3 is TGTGCCAGCAGCCGACAGGGTCAAGAGACCCAGTACTTC.

This clonotype was observed a few times. Here the CDR3 DNA reads TGTGCCAGCAGCCCGGGGACAGGGGCCAAGCCCACCTTC. Protein: CASSPGTGAKPTF. The chain employs TRBV11-3 and TRBJ1-2; TRBD1 matches at 10 bases. CDR1 is SGHNT, CDR2 YENEEA, per germline. The CDR3 spans 13 residues. The V gene end was trimmed by 5 bases and the J gene end by 13 bases; junction bases not matched to a gene: 10.

This clonotype was recorded a few times. The chain uses TRBV20-1 and TRBJ2-3, with 9 bases that match TRBD1. V was clipped by 5 bases and J by 4 bases; unmatched bases: 7. CDR1 is DFQATT and CDR2 is SNEGSKA in the germline V gene (reference sequence). The CDR3 extends over 14 amino acids. The CDR3, as DNA: TGCAGTGCTTTTGACAGGGGGACACCAGATACGCAGTATTTT. Amino acid sequence: CSAFDRGTPDTQYF.

Many counts were recorded for this clonotype. The rearrangement links TRBV5-1 to TRBJ2-1; D may be TRBD2 (5 bases). Trimming pared 0 bases from V and 1 base from J, leaving 11 bases between. From germline, CDR1 is SGHRS and CDR2 YFSETQ. The CDR3 contains 16 residues. DNA for the CDR3: TGCGCCAGCAGCTTGGGGGTTGGAGGTTCCTACAATGAGCAGTTCTTC. Its protein product is CASSLGVGGSYNEQFF.

The table lists this clonotype with many counts. V is TRBV3-1 and J is TRBJ2-5, with D perhaps matching TRBD1 (5 bases). CDR3 size: 14 residues. V dropped 0 bases and J dropped 5 bases, with 10 bases sitting between them. Germline CDR1 is LGHDT and CDR2 is YNNKEL (reference sequence). DNA for the CDR3: TGTGCCAGCAGCCAAGACAGGGCAGGCGAGACCCAGTACTTC. Its translation is CASSQDRAGETQYF.

This clonotype has a count of ten or more. The chain combines TRBV5-1 with TRBJ2-1; 8 bases fit TRBD1. This CDR3 has 15 residues. The junction had 6 bases not matched to a gene; V was cut back by 5 bases and J by 2 bases. Germline lookup yields CDR1 SGHRS and CDR2 YFSETQ. In DNA, the CDR3 is TGCGCCAGCAGACTACAGGGGGGCACCTACAATGAGCAGTTCTTC. This gives the protein CASRLQGGTYNEQFF.

This clonotype was picked up many times. This sequence joins TRBV5-1 and TRBJ2-7; a weak D match, TRBD1 (6 bases). V was clipped by 4 bases and J by 1 base, with 12 bases between them. Germline V lookup: CDR1 SGHRS, CDR2 YFSETQ. The CDR3 extends over 14 amino acids. CDR3 in DNA: TGCGCCAGCAGCCCCGACAGGATGTCCTACGAGCAGTACTTC. Translating it yields CASSPDRMSYEQYF.

The rearrangement uses TRBV20-1 and TRBJ2-5; D gene ambiguous. Trimming cost V 0 bases and J 4 bases, with 18 bases left between them. The CDR3 consists of 16 residues. Germline loops: CDR1 DFQATT, CDR2 SNEGSKA (reference sequence). CDR3 sequence: CSARDPQRARRETQYF. The CDR3 DNA sequence: TGCAGTGCTAGAGATCCTCAGCGCGCCCGGCGAGAGACCCAGTACTTC.

The V gene is TRBV12-3 or TRBV12-4, the J gene TRBJ1-6; D unresolved. The CDR3 consists of 13 residues. V lost 4 bases to trimming and J lost 10 bases, with 11 bases between them. CDR3 DNA: TGTGCCAGCAGTTATGTTCTGGGCTCACCCCTCCACTTT. It encodes CASSYVLGSPLHF.

This clonotype has just a few counts. CDR3 residues: CASRGSGEQFF. In DNA, the CDR3 is TGTGCCAGCAGAGGCTCGGGGGAGCAGTTCTTC. The rearrangement uses TRBV7-2 and TRBJ2-1; D perhaps matches TRBD2 (5 bases). CDR1 SGHTA and CDR2 FQGNSA come from the germline V gene. There are 11 residues in the CDR3. Deletions cut 6 bases from V and 10 bases from J, with 10 bases between.

This clonotype was observed many times. The V and J genes are TRBV6-1 and TRBJ2-3; possible D gene TRBD2, 6 bases. Germline V lookup: CDR1 MNHNS, CDR2 SASEGT. Trimming cost V 5 bases and J 6 bases, with 15 bases left between them. This CDR3 has 14 residues. CDR3 coding DNA: TGTGCCAGCAGTACGACGGGCGGGATCGATACGCAGTATTTT. Its translation: CASSTTGGIDTQYF.

The chain is built from TRBV12-3 or TRBV12-4 and TRBJ2-1; weak D call: TRBD2 (6 bases). CDR3 length: 17 amino acids. Trimming removed 2 bases from V and 0 bases from J, with 14 bases in between. CDR3 protein: CASSLYWGEYSYNEQFF. DNA of the CDR3: TGTGCCAGCAGTTTATATTGGGGGGAATACTCCTACAATGAGCAGTTCTTC.

This clonotype was seen more than once but under ten times. V usage is TRBV4-3 and J usage is TRBJ1-5, with 8 nucleotides matching TRBD1. Germline CDR1 reads LGHNA; CDR2 reads YSLEER. The CDR3 loop spans 14 amino acids. After removal of 0 bases from V and 7 bases from J, the junction contained 2 bases not matched to a gene. The CDR3 is CASSQDRGLQPQHF. The CDR3 nucleotides read TGCGCCAGCAGCCAAGACAGGGGGCTACAGCCCCAGCATTTT.

This sequence joins TRBV5-6 and TRBJ1-1, with 10 bases lining up with TRBD1. Germline CDR1 SGHDT, CDR2 YYEEEE. V shed 4 bases and J 7 bases; nucleotides not matched to a gene: 22. The CDR3 is 19 residues long. The CDR3 loop is CASSEDRQGAIWASGEAFF. The CDR3 DNA reads TGTGCCAGCAGCGAGGATAGACAGGGGGCAATTTGGGCCTCCGGTGAAGCTTTCTTT.

Notes on this clonotype: Since a much larger clone is just one base distant, this may be a read error. The V and J genes are TRBV20-1 and TRBJ2-1, with D unclear. The CDR3 covers 10 residues. The germline V gene encodes CDR1 DFQATT and CDR2 SNEGSKA (reference sequence). Trimming stripped 3 bases from V and 7 bases from J, with 4 bases between. The CDR3 reads CSARENEQFF. CDR3 nucleotides: TGCAGTGCTAGGGAAAATGAGCAGTTCTTC.

At least ten counts were recorded for this clonotype. The genes are TRBV4-3 and TRBJ1-1; D is unclear. The CDR3 consists of 12 residues. With 5 bases removed from V and 5 bases from J, the gap between germline ends came to 9 bases. CDR1 and CDR2 (germline): LGHNA, YSLEER. This chain's CDR3 is CASSVAGTEAFF. In nucleotides, the CDR3 is TGCGCCAGCAGCGTCGCTGGGACTGAAGCTTTCTTT.

V usage is TRBV19 and J usage is TRBJ2-1; the match to TRBD1 covers 7 bases. This CDR3 comprises 14 residues. With V trimmed by 4 bases and J by 4 bases, 4 bases remained unmatched. Germline V lookup: CDR1 LNHDA, CDR2 SQIVND (reference sequence). DNA of the CDR3: TGTGCCAGTAGTACCTCGGACAGGTACAATGAGCAGTTCTTC. Protein product: CASSTSDRYNEQFF. Based on the CDR3 plus reference TRBV19 and TRBJ2-1, the full variable domain is DGGITQSPKYLFRKEGQNVTLSCEQNLNHDAMYWYRQDPGQGLRLIYYSQIVNDFQKGDIAEGYSVSREKKESFPLTVTSAQKNPTAFYLCASSTSDRYNEQFFGPGTRLTVL.

The rearrangement joins TRBV6-2 or TRBV6-3 to TRBJ2-4; 10 positions agree with TRBD2. V dropped 0 bases and J dropped 5; count of bases not matched to a gene: 1. Germline CDR1 reads MNHEY; CDR2 reads SVGEGT. The CDR3 extends over 15 amino acids. The CDR3 DNA reads as TGTGCCAGCAGTTACTCGAGCGGGAGGGAAAACATTCAGTACTTC. Translated: CASSYSSGRENIQYF.

The table lists this clonotype with a few counts. The chain employs TRBV20-1 and TRBJ2-7; D might be TRBD2 (5 bases). This CDR3 spans 13 amino acids. From germline, CDR1 is DFQATT and CDR2 SNEGSKA (reference sequence). With 5 bases removed from V and 5 bases from J, the gap between germline ends came to 16 bases. DNA for the CDR3: TGCAGTGCTGCGTTCCTCGGGGTCGACGAGCAGTACTTC. Translation: CSAAFLGVDEQYF.

This clonotype was detected many times. The rearrangement uses TRBV7-2 and TRBJ2-7, with D perhaps TRBD1 (6 bases). The germline CDR1 and CDR2 sequences are SGHTA and FQGNSA. V lost 0 bases and J lost 1, with 10 bases in between. The CDR3 length is 15 residues. The CDR3 DNA reads TGTGCCAGCAGCTTAGCGGGTCAGGGGTCCTACGAGCAGTACTTC. Amino acids: CASSLAGQGSYEQYF.

This clonotype appeared a few times. The chain is built from TRBV7-9 and TRBJ2-1; a possible D gene is TRBD2 (6 bases). Trimming shortened V by 1 base and J by 10 bases, and 17 bases separated the two germline ends. The CDR3 sequence is 15 residues long. Germline V CDR1 and CDR2: SEHNR, FQNEAQ (reference sequence). CDR3 sequence (DNA): TGTGCCAGCAGCTTAGGAGGGCCCAGCGGGCACGAGCAGTTCTTC. This translates into CASSLGGPSGHEQFF.

This clonotype appeared many times. This chain links TRBV7-2 with TRBJ1-1; D not resolved. Germline CDR1 and CDR2: SGHTA and FQGNSA. There are 14 residues in the CDR3. Trimming took off 5 bases at V and 8 bases at J, with 18 bases between the two ends. CDR3 in amino acids: CASSPGPNRGEAFF. The CDR3 coding sequence is TGTGCCAGCAGCCCAGGACCCAATCGTGGAGAAGCTTTCTTT.

This clonotype was seen ten or more times. The chain carries TRBV20-1 and TRBJ2-1; no reliable D call. The CDR3 is made up of 17 amino acids. The V gene's germline CDR1 is DFQATT and CDR2 SNEGSKA (reference sequence). Trimming took off 1 base at V and 5 bases at J, with 21 bases between the two ends. DNA for the CDR3: TGCAGTGCTAGAGTTCTGGGGTTCCACTCCTGGCACAATGAGCAGTTCTTC. Translated: CSARVLGFHSWHNEQFF.